The present TCR beta chain was sequenced within a study of T cells in tumors after PD-1 blockade. About the research overall: Treatment was either pembrolizumab 200 mg every 3 weeks or cemiplimab 350 mg every 2 weeks.

The repertoire was sequenced with immunoSEQ multiplex PCR; TCRdb's copy has only in-frame clones and lacks some. The sample shows 30,000 to 40,000 clones, around 78% of them seen only once. The CDR3 totals 15 residues. Unmatched junction bases numbered 8, after V lost 4 bases and J lost 8 bases. Germline V gene lookup returns CDR1 KGHDR and CDR2 SFDVKD. This TCR was sampled from a human donor with basal cell carcinoma. Sequences were derived from PBMCs, sampled before anti-PD-1 treatment. This chain joins TRBV24-1 and TRBJ1-2; 11 bases line up with TRBD1. This CDR3 is CATSEDRGLKKGYTF. The CDR3 DNA follows: TGTGCCACCAGTGAGGACAGGGGGCTCAAAAAAGGCTACACCTTC.